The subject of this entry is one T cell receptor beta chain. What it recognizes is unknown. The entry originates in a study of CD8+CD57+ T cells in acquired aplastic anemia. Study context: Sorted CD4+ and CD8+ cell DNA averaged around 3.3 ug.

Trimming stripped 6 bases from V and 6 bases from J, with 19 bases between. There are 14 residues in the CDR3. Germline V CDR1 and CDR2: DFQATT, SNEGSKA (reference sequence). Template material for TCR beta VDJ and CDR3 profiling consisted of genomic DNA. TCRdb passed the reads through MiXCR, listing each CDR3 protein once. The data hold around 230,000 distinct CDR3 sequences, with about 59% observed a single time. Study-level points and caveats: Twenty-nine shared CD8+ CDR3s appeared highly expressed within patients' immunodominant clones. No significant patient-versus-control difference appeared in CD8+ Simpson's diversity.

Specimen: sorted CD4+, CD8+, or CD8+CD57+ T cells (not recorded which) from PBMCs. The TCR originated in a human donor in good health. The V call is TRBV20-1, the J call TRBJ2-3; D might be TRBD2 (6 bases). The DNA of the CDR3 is TGCAGTGCCCAGGGTAGGGGCGGGGTGGATACGCAGTATTTT. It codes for CSAQGRGGVDTQYF.